The 27 T cell receptor beta chains given below trace back to one sample, sequenced in a study of blood T cell repertoires in COVID-19. Clones were sequenced by immunoSEQ multiplex PCR, and TCRdb holds only the in-frame ones, with some missing. The sample has 90,000 to 150,000 clones, approximately 80% seen once; the top ten hold 9% to 14%. The sample was peripheral blood. Every receptor here comes from a human donor in a cohort sampled during active COVID-19.

The chain employs TRBV5-3 and TRBJ2-1; 12 bases align to TRBD2. TRBV5-3 has ORF status, its function being uncertain. CDR3 length: 17 amino acids. After removal of 4 bases from V and 2 bases from J, the junction contained 7 bases not matched to a gene. The CDR3, as DNA: TGTGCCAGAAGCCGGACTAGCGGGGAGTTGACCTACAATGAGCAGTTCTTC. Translated, it gives CARSRTSGELTYNEQFF.

The V and J genes are TRBV2 and TRBJ2-2; D is unclear. The V end lost 7 bases, the J end lost 3 bases, and 6 bases lay between the germline ends. Germline values: CDR1 SNHLY, CDR2 FYNNEI. The CDR3 length is 12 residues. The chain's CDR3 is CASTSDTGELFF. CDR3 nucleotides: TGTGCCAGCACGTCAGACACCGGGGAGCTGTTTTTT.

The chain carries TRBV9 and TRBJ2-2; D remains unclear. Trimming took off 0 bases at V and 1 base at J, with 4 bases between the two ends. In germline, CDR1 is SGDLS, CDR2 YYNGEE. The CDR3 covers 14 residues. CDR3 sequence: CASSVDGNTGELFF. The CDR3 DNA is TGTGCCAGCAGCGTAGACGGGAACACCGGGGAGCTGTTTTTT. Variable domain in full (rest from reference TRBV9 and TRBJ2-2): DSGVTQTPKHLITATGQRVTLRCSPRSGDLSVYWYQQSLDQGLQFLIQYYNGEERAKGNILERFSAQQFPDLHSELNLSSLELGDSALYFCASSVDGNTGELFFGEGSRLTVL.

Comments on this clone: Other DNA sequences in the sample encode the same CDR3. The chain carries TRBV7-9 and TRBJ1-2, with a tentative D call TRBD1 (5 bases). CDR3 length equals 13 residues. V gave up 1 base and J gave up 4 bases, with 7 bases separating them. CDR1 and CDR2 from the germline V gene are SEHNR and FQNEAQ (reference sequence). The CDR3 DNA reads as TGTGCCAGCAGCTTAGGTCAGGGCTATGGCTACACCTTC. This encodes CASSLGQGYGYTF.

The rearrangement joins TRBV7-9 to TRBJ2-4; D might be TRBD1 (6 bases). Trimming pared 4 bases from V and 0 bases from J, leaving 13 bases between. Germline V CDR1 and CDR2: SEHNR, FQNEAQ (reference sequence). The CDR3 has 16 residues. The CDR3 reads CASSYRDTLAKNIQYF. CDR3 nucleotides: TGTGCCAGCAGCTACCGGGACACGCTAGCCAAAAACATTCAGTACTTC. Full variable domain (missing parts from reference TRBV7-9 and TRBJ2-4): DTGVSQNPRHKITKRGQNVTFRCDPISEHNRLYWYRQTLGQGPEFLTYFQNEAQLEKSRLLSDRFSAERPKGSFSTLEIQRTEQGDSAMYLCASSYRDTLAKNIQYFGAGTRLSVL.

V gene TRBV5-1 combines with J gene TRBJ2-5; D remains ambiguous. Germline loops: CDR1 SGHRS, CDR2 YFSETQ. V lost 0 bases and J 5 bases, leaving 11 bases between the germline ends. The CDR3 covers 14 residues. Here the CDR3 reads CASSLGGDEETQYF. In DNA, the CDR3 is TGCGCCAGCAGCTTGGGAGGTGATGAGGAGACCCAGTACTTC.

The chain couples TRBV4-1 to TRBJ1-1; D remains unclear. The CDR3 consists of 16 residues. The germline V gene has CDR1 MGHRA and CDR2 YSYEKL. V shed 4 bases and J shed 0 bases, with 15 bases lying between them. Here the CDR3 reads CASSLPPGILNTEAFF. CDR3 coding DNA: TGCGCCAGCAGCCTCCCCCCGGGGATCCTGAACACTGAAGCTTTCTTT.

This chain links TRBV5-1 with TRBJ1-6, with D unclear. Deletions cut 3 bases from V and 8 bases from J, with 9 bases between. CDR1 is SGHRS, CDR2 YFSETQ, per germline. The CDR3 sequence is 13 residues long. CDR3 sequence (DNA): TGCGCCAGCAGCTGGGCCTCTGATTCACCCCTCCACTTT. This gives the protein CASSWASDSPLHF.

The chain links TRBV18 to TRBJ2-3; D gene ambiguous. V lost 6 bases, J lost 1 base, and 14 bases lay in between. The CDR3 consists of 15 residues. CDR1 and CDR2 from the germline V gene are KGHSH and LQKENI. DNA of the CDR3: TGTGCCAGCTCTCTCTACGGCAGCGGCACAGATACGCAGTATTTT. Protein: CASSLYGSGTDTQYF. Complete variable domain (other parts from reference TRBV18 and TRBJ2-3): NAGVMQNPRHLVRRRGQEARLRCSPMKGHSHVYWYRQLPEEGLKFMVYLQKENIIDESGMPKERFSAEFPKEGPSILRIQQVVRGDSAAYFCASSLYGSGTDTQYFGPGTRLTVL.

The chain is built from TRBV2 and TRBJ2-1; 7 bases align to TRBD1. V was clipped by 0 bases and J by 4 bases; unmatched bases: 6. The CDR3 spans 16 residues. The germline gives CDR1 SNHLY, CDR2 FYNNEI. CDR3: CASSEAKGALYNEQFF. The CDR3 DNA is TGTGCCAGCAGTGAAGCAAAGGGGGCATTGTACAATGAGCAGTTCTTC.

The chain recombines TRBV7-2 with TRBJ2-1, with TRBD2 identical over 11 bases. In germline, CDR1 is SGHTA, CDR2 FQGNSA. J gave up 3 bases and V 5 bases, and 6 bases lay outside the gene matches. The CDR3 contains 16 residues. This CDR3 reads CASSRTSGGYYNEQFF. The CDR3 nucleotides read TGTGCCAGCAGCCGTACTAGCGGGGGCTACTACAATGAGCAGTTCTTC.

This clone was detected only a few times. This chain links TRBV19 with TRBJ2-1; D is possibly TRBD1 (6 bases). The CDR3 has 12 amino acids. The ends were cut back, 5 bases at V and 10 bases at J, with 12 bases in the middle. Per the germline V gene, CDR1 is LNHDA and CDR2 is SQIVND (reference sequence). The CDR3, as DNA: TGTGCCAGTAGTTTCACAGGGAACGAGCAGTTCTTC. Translated: CASSFTGNEQFF.

The chain combines TRBV19 with TRBJ1-5; D ambiguous. This CDR3 region has 15 residues. CDR1 and CDR2 (germline): LNHDA, SQIVND (reference sequence). V gave up 9 bases and J gave up 0 bases, with 15 bases separating them. CDR3 bases: TGTGCCAGGGTAAGCGACGGAAATAGCAATCAGCCCCAGCATTTT. Its translation: CARVSDGNSNQPQHF.

V is TRBV25-1 and J is TRBJ1-6, with a tentative D call TRBD1 (5 bases). Trimming cost V 6 bases and J 13 bases, with 13 bases left between them. Germline V gene sequence: CDR1 MGHDK, CDR2 SYGVNS. The CDR3 has 12 residues. CDR3 DNA sequence: TGTGCCAGCAGCGGGCAGGGTCAGCCCCTCCACTTT. Protein product: CASSGQGQPLHF. The entire variable domain, with the rest obtained from reference TRBV25-1 and TRBJ1-6, is as follows: EADIYQTPRYLVIGTGKKITLECSQTMGHDKMYWYQQDPGMELHLIHYSYGVNSTEKGDLSSESTVSRIRTEHFPLTLESARPSHTSQYLCASSGQGQPLHFGNGTRLTVT.

The V and J genes are TRBV15 and TRBJ2-3, with D unresolved. Germline V gives CDR1 LNHNV, CDR2 YYDKDF (reference sequence). With 0 bases removed from V and 1 base from J, the gap between germline ends came to 8 bases. The CDR3 spans 15 residues. In DNA, the CDR3 is TGTGCCACCAGCAGAGAGCTAGGAGGCACAGATACGCAGTATTTT. Translating it yields CATSRELGGTDTQYF.

V gene TRBV5-1 combines with J gene TRBJ2-7, with 7 bases matching TRBD2. Germline CDR1 reads SGHRS; CDR2 reads YFSETQ. Germline trimming cut 5 bases from V and 4 bases from J; bases unmatched to any gene: 9. The CDR3 sequence is 14 residues long. The CDR3 loop reads CASRAGTTSYEQYF. CDR3 DNA sequence: TGCGCCAGCAGGGCTGGGACTACTTCTTACGAGCAGTACTTC. The whole variable domain, filled in from reference TRBV5-1 and TRBJ2-7, reads KAGVTQTPRYLIKTRGQQVTLSCSPISGHRSVSWYQQTPGQGLQFLFEYFSETQRNKGNFPGRFSGRQFSNSRSEMNVSTLELGDSALYLCASRAGTTSYEQYFGPGTRLTVT.

This chain joins TRBV7-9 and TRBJ2-1, with no clear D. V dropped 1 base and J dropped 6 bases, with 7 bases sitting between them. This CDR3 region has 13 residues. Germline CDR1 and CDR2: SEHNR and FQNEAQ (reference sequence). CDR3 amino acids: CASSLDRSNEQFF. CDR3 nucleotides: TGTGCCAGCAGCTTAGACAGATCCAATGAGCAGTTCTTC. Variable domain in full (rest from reference TRBV7-9 and TRBJ2-1): DTGVSQNPRHKITKRGQNVTFRCDPISEHNRLYWYRQTLGQGPEFLTYFQNEAQLEKSRLLSDRFSAERPKGSFSTLEIQRTEQGDSAMYLCASSLDRSNEQFFGPGTRLTVL.

The rearrangement uses TRBV3-1 (or the pseudogene TRBV3-2) and TRBJ2-7; tentative D call: TRBD1 (6 bases). V was clipped by 6 bases and J by 1 base, with 10 bases between them. Looked up from germline, CDR1 is LGHDT and CDR2 is YNNKEL (reference sequence). The CDR3 contains 13 residues. CDR3 bases: TGTGCCAGCAGTCCGACAGGTTCCTACGAGCAGTACTTC. This gives the protein CASSPTGSYEQYF.

The gene calls are TRBV5-6 and TRBJ1-2; 10 bases line up with TRBD1. Germline-derived CDR1 and CDR2 are SGHDT and YYEEEE. The CDR3 is 17 amino acids. J lost 4 bases, V lost 4 bases, and 13 bases had no gene match. The CDR3 loop is CASSVWGTGATFYGYTF. Here the CDR3 DNA reads TGTGCCAGCAGCGTTTGGGGGACAGGGGCCACCTTCTATGGCTACACCTTC.

The gene calls are TRBV5-6 and TRBJ1-4; 11 bases are shared with TRBD1. Germline values: CDR1 SGHDT, CDR2 YYEEEE. With 4 bases clipped from V and 7 bases from J, the junction kept 6 bases outside the gene matches. The CDR3 contains 15 residues. CDR3 DNA sequence: TGTGCCAGCAGCAGCGGACAGGGGGCGTCTGAAAAACTGTTTTTT. Translating gives CASSSGQGASEKLFF.

The rearrangement links TRBV28 to TRBJ2-5, with 8 bases that match TRBD2. Germline CDR1 reads MDHEN; CDR2 reads SYDVKM. The CDR3 has 14 residues. V shed 5 bases, J shed 7 bases, and the junction held 9 bases outside the gene matches. The CDR3 nucleotides are TGTGCCAGCAGTGGACCTAGCGCGGGGGGGACCCAGTACTTC. Amino acid sequence: CASSGPSAGGTQYF.

This chain joins TRBV7-9 and TRBJ1-5; D gene ambiguous. The V gene's germline CDR1 is SEHNR and CDR2 FQNEAQ (reference sequence). The germline V and J ends were trimmed by 0 bases and 5 bases, with 11 bases remaining between them. This CDR3 spans 15 amino acids. CDR3 sequence: CASSLAGRVDQPQHF. The CDR3 DNA reads as TGTGCCAGCAGCTTAGCGGGGAGGGTAGATCAGCCCCAGCATTTT.

The J gene is TRBJ2-3, the V gene TRBV4-1, with a tentative D call TRBD2 (5 bases). CDR1 MGHRA and CDR2 YSYEKL come from the germline V gene. This CDR3 comprises 18 residues. V dropped 3 bases and J dropped 0 bases, with 19 bases sitting between them. The CDR3 is CASSHAGSLSPSTDTQYF. CDR3 DNA sequence: TGCGCCAGCAGCCATGCGGGCAGTTTGAGTCCTAGCACAGATACGCAGTATTTT.

The chain has TRBV7-2 and TRBJ2-7; tentative D call: TRBD2 (6 bases). CDR3 size: 16 residues. Trimming stripped 1 base from V and 2 bases from J, with 15 bases between. The germline gives CDR1 SGHTA, CDR2 FQGNSA. CDR3 residues: CASSLGGAVAPYEQYF. CDR3 nucleotides: TGTGCCAGCAGCTTAGGCGGGGCGGTGGCTCCCTACGAGCAGTACTTC.

The rearrangement joins TRBV24-1 to TRBJ1-2; D might be TRBD1 (5 bases). The CDR3 runs to 14 residues. V was shortened by 3 bases and J by 4 bases, with 11 bases between the two germline ends. In germline, CDR1 is KGHDR, CDR2 SFDVKD. The DNA for the CDR3 is TGTGCCACCAGTGATGGGGCAGCCTCCTATGGCTACACCTTC. Protein product: CATSDGAASYGYTF.

The chain carries TRBV10-1 and TRBJ2-7; 7 bases match TRBD2. The germline V gene encodes CDR1 WNHNN and CDR2 SYGVQD (reference sequence). This CDR3 spans 15 amino acids. The J segment lost 6 bases and the V segment lost 2 bases, leaving 10 bases of the junction unmatched. The CDR3: CASSEMLLGGVEQYF. CDR3 coding DNA: TGCGCCAGCAGTGAGATGCTGTTGGGAGGGGTCGAGCAGTACTTC.

V and J are TRBV6-5 and TRBJ2-5; 11 positions agree with TRBD2. This CDR3 has 16 amino acids. With V trimmed by 2 bases and J by 5 bases, 7 bases remained unmatched. The germline V gene encodes CDR1 MNHEY and CDR2 SVGAGI. In DNA form, the CDR3 reads TGTGCCAGCAGTTACGGCTTAGCGGGGGGGATCGAGACCCAGTACTTC. It yields the protein CASSYGLAGGIETQYF.